The source of this T cell receptor (beta chain) is a study of shared clonotypes between healthy human individuals. Study information: Contributing individuals were a couple of females and three males aged 18 to 49. There were three CD4 naive, three CD4 memory, two CD8 naive and one CD8 memory plates per donor.

Broader study findings: An anticipated effect of sequencing depth on clonotype sharing among donors was recognized.

Several immunoSEQ plates held equal portions of the genomic DNA taken from each subset. Assay: immunoSEQ multiplex PCR; the TCRdb copy retains only in-frame clones and omits some. In the table there are around 2.1 million clones, around 93% of which are singletons. V was shortened by 4 bases and J by 6 bases, with 22 bases between the two germline ends. Per germline, CDR1 PRHDT and CDR2 FYEKMQ (reference sequence). The CDR3 sequence is 16 residues long. Naive CD8 cells lacked CD45RO and underwent positive selection for CCR7, leaving out terminally differentiated effector memory CD45RA+ cells. This clone was picked up one time. The antigen remains undetermined.

Sequenced: naive CD8+ T cells from PBMCs. The receptor was isolated from a man aged 18-30 years in good health. Some clones in this sample may be carry-over from other donors' samples. The V and J genes are TRBV13 and TRBJ2-7; D unclear. The CDR3 region has the DNA TGTGCCAGCAGCTCCTACTACATACCCGAGGTGAGCGAGCAGTACTTC. Translating it yields CASSSYYIPEVSEQYF.